A single sample gave rise to the 6 T cell receptor beta chains below, sequenced in a study of blood T cell repertoires in COVID-19. Sequencing was performed with immunoSEQ multiplex PCR; in TCRdb, only in-frame clones are kept and a portion is missing. The sample includes around 280,000 clones, nearly 90% seen only once; the top ten take about 1.7%. Sequencing was done on a sample of PBMCs or T cells enriched from blood (not recorded which). The receptors were sampled from a young woman with acute COVID-19.

This clone was seen only once. The chain combines TRBV10-3 with TRBJ2-3; 8 bases map to TRBD2. V lost 8 bases and J lost 6; bases outside the gene matches: 16. CDR1 and CDR2 (germline): ENHRY, SYGVKD. The CDR3 has 16 amino acids. The DNA for the CDR3 is TGTGCCATCGAGCCGAGCGGGAGCACGGGATGGGATACGCAGTATTTT. Protein sequence: CAIEPSGSTGWDTQYF.

This clone turned up a few times. The chain recombines TRBV28 with TRBJ2-3; D gene unclear. The CDR3 is 14 amino acids. Germline CDR1 MDHEN, CDR2 SYDVKM. With 6 bases removed from V and 0 bases from J, the gap between germline ends came to 10 bases. The CDR3 here is CASSVRSSTDTQYF. The CDR3 coding sequence is TGTGCCAGCAGCGTGCGGTCTAGCACAGATACGCAGTATTTT. The variable domain in full, with the rest retrieved from reference TRBV28 and TRBJ2-3, is DVKVTQSSRYLVKRTGEKVFLECVQDMDHENMFWYRQDPGLGLRLIYFSYDVKMKEKGDIPEGYSVSREKKERFSLILESASTNQTSMYLCASSVRSSTDTQYFGPGTRLTVL.

The chain uses TRBV12-3 or TRBV12-4 and TRBJ1-4; D is unclear. V was shortened by 5 bases and J by 3 bases, with 7 bases between the two germline ends. The CDR3 totals 13 residues. CDR3 sequence: CASSPGANEKLFF. The CDR3 bases are TGTGCCAGCAGTCCCGGGGCTAATGAAAAACTGTTTTTT.

The chain combines TRBV28 with TRBJ1-4; D not certain. The germline V gene has CDR1 MDHEN and CDR2 SYDVKM. V was trimmed by 2 bases and J by 5 bases, leaving 9 bases between them. The CDR3 is 14 residues long. This CDR3 reads CASSLGRGNEKLFF. The CDR3 DNA is TGTGCCAGCAGTTTAGGTCGAGGGAATGAAAAACTGTTTTTT.

This clone has a single count. Its ends do not fully match the called genes, so a read error is possible. V is TRBV18 and J is TRBJ1-1, with 7 bases fitting TRBD1. Per the germline V gene, CDR1 is KGHSH and CDR2 is LQKENI. The CDR3 covers 15 residues. CDR3 bases: TGTGCCAGCTCATCCGCCTACAGGGGTAACACTGAAGCTTTTTTT. Amino acid sequence: CASSSAYRGNTEAFF.

The chain links TRBV7-8 to TRBJ1-2; TRBD1 aligns across 9 bases. The CDR3 totals 17 residues. With V trimmed by 5 bases and J by 2 bases, 12 bases remained unmatched. Per the germline V gene, CDR1 is SGHVS and CDR2 is FQNEAQ. The CDR3 DNA is TGTGCCAGCAGCCATCGGGACAGGGTGAATATAAACTATGGCTACACCTTC. It encodes CASSHRDRVNINYGYTF.